These T cell receptor beta chains were read from a single sample in a study of lymphopenia after photon versus proton radiotherapy. TCRdb's table, derived via immunoSEQ multiplex PCR, lists solely in-frame clones and lacks some. In the table there are 55,000 to 70,000 clones, about nine tenths of which are singletons. The sample consisted of peripheral blood, taken from a patient treated with proton-based radiotherapy. All receptors come from a man older than 75 with esophageal cancer. CDR3s include the opening cysteine and the closing phenylalanine or tryptophan. The order of the fields is clone size, J gene, V gene, CDR3 length, CDR3 protein. A clone size is listed for some rows: how often the clone was seen (once, few, many), or a class if it is expanded.

-,TRBJ2-3,TRBV27,16,CASSLPGQGALDTQYF
few,TRBJ1-6,TRBV5-4,15,CASSLRSTRDSPLHF
-,TRBJ1-2,TRBV5-1,14,CASSAGTGGYGYTF
-,TRBJ1-2,TRBV30,13,CAWSRQGARGYTF
-,TRBJ1-5,TRBV9,18,CASSVVFGSPRGNQPQHF
few,TRBJ1-1,TRBV20-1,9,CSVPTLAFF
once,TRBJ2-5,TRBV7-2,14,CASSLGRFQETQYF
few,TRBJ2-5,TRBV7-2,15,CASSYQRGGAETQYF
few,TRBJ2-1,TRBV6-6,12,CASASLYNEQFF
-,TRBJ2-7,TRBV10-3,14,CAISEFLTGNEQYF
few,TRBJ2-2,TRBV19,15,CASSKTGLSTGELFF
-,TRBJ2-1,TRBV20-1,11,CSALGNNEQFF
-,TRBJ2-4,TRBV12-5,17,CASAGLAGERGKNIQYF
-,TRBJ1-2,TRBV18,13,CASSPTGRYGYTF
-,TRBJ2-3,TRBV6-1,14,CASLLDRSTDTQYF
-,TRBJ1-3,TRBV7-3,14,CASSLSRVGNTIYF
-,TRBJ2-3,TRBV11-2,16,CASSRTSGREWNTQYF
-,TRBJ2-5,TRBV19,14,CASSTSGAQETQYF
-,TRBJ2-3,TRBV6-5,16,CASSYSAAGGTDTQYF
-,TRBJ1-2,TRBV4-3,14,CASSQSLGDYGYTF
-,TRBJ2-5,TRBV10-3,13,CATGGPKQETQYF
-,TRBJ1-1,TRBV7-6,13,CASSLAINTEAFF
-,TRBJ2-5,TRBV5-4,14,CASSGGGRGETQYF
-,TRBJ1-6,TRBV11-2,15,CASSLDSGYFSPLHF
-,TRBJ2-4,TRBV7-2,16,CASSPRTGVAKNIQYF
-,TRBJ2-7,TRBV7-9,17,CASSLISGQGAPYEQYF
-,TRBJ2-5,TRBV28,16,CASSSLLAGGQETQYF
once,TRBJ2-1,TRBV5-1,18,CASSLLSSGRAVYNEQFF
-,TRBJ1-5,TRBV7-2,15,CASSLEPGKGQPQHF
-,TRBJ2-4,TRBV27,16,CASSFTRDTAKNIQYF
once,TRBJ2-2,TRBV11-2,15,CASSPYEGATGELFF
-,TRBJ2-7,TRBV7-6,14,CASSSTTASYEQYF
-,TRBJ1-5,TRBV7-9,14,CASSSTTGYQPQHF
-,TRBJ2-7,TRBV5-5,14,CASSLGSRDYEQYF
-,TRBJ2-1,TRBV30,14,CAWSRKDTYNEQFF
-,TRBJ2-3,TRBV6-5,11,CASSYVDTQYF
-,TRBJ1-4,TRBV6-5,13,CASSRTYTGKLFF
-,TRBJ2-3,TRBV10-3,15,CATKPTPQVQDTQYF
-,TRBJ2-7,TRBV7-9,13,CASSLFNYYEQYF
-,TRBJ1-1,TRBV6-6,13,CASGFDTYTEAFF
-,TRBJ1-2,TRBV5-4,13,CASSFDPEGGYTF
-,TRBJ2-1,TRBV5-1,14,CASKIAGAYNEQFF
-,TRBJ2-1,TRBV2,17,CAGQRSKRGPTQNEQFF
once,TRBJ1-6,TRBV2,16,CASSPRQGLSNSPLHF
-,TRBJ1-1,TRBV2,13,CASSYSEDTEAFF
-,TRBJ2-3,TRBV10-1,14,CASSRGEGTDTQYF
-,TRBJ2-1,TRBV9,15,CASSVAGGSYNEQFF
once,TRBJ1-5,TRBV30,14,CAWSPGGGGQPQHF
-,TRBJ1-2,TRBV29-1,14,CSASPSGGADGYTF
-,TRBJ1-2,TRBV14,14,CASSHWTGPYGYTF
once,TRBJ2-7,TRBV4-3,14,CASSQRLGTYEQYF
-,TRBJ1-4,TRBV5-1,14,CASSLRQGGEKLFF